The entry below gives a single T cell receptor (beta chain) sequence along with its context. This clonotype was counted at least ten times. Its antigen specificity is not known. Base qualities are not recorded, but no much larger clone differs from it by a single base. As encoded in the germline V gene, CDR1 is SGHTA while CDR2 is FQGNSA. Germline trimming amounts to 0 bases on V and 4 bases on J, with 16 as the count of junction bases outside the gene matches. There are 20 amino acids in the CDR3, from cysteine to phenylalanine inclusive. The DNA shown is the 60-base CDR3, in frame from base 1. These data come from a study of T cell repertoires in cytomegalovirus infection (dated by TCRdb to 2018 to 2020). Background on the whole study: Alongside well-studied HLA-B-restricted epitopes, the peptide stimulations were aimed at recently identified HLA-C-restricted CMV epitopes, whose presentation resists viral immunomodulation. Because public TCR beta signatures pointed to carriage of CMV infection together with the matching HLA type, the HLA type of each donor mattered for the analysis.

This specimen's treatment or condition label, per the study, means: in vitro stimulation with specific CMV peptide epitopes to enrich CMV-specific T cells. These reads were obtained on an Illumina HiSeq 1500. TCRdb reanalyzed the raw reads on its own, using fastp at Q25 for trimming and MiXCR for clone calling, and kept in-frame beta chains. Every entry covers one CDR3 protein and lists the most common genes and DNA from its rows. The sample contains some 500,000 distinct CDR3 sequences, around 35% of them found a single time. In total, the top ten clones hold roughly 17% of the sample. Overall study outcomes, separate from this receptor: Cumulative frequency of public TCR beta family members discriminated carriers of CMV infection plus the relevant HLA type in this cohort and an independent 352-donor cohort. The ex vivo response was dominated by HLA-C-restricted CMV-specific TCR beta clonotypes, which also provided the single most frequent clonotype in two of eight donors.

The rearrangement joined TRBV7-2 to TRBJ2-5; TRBD2 agrees with 11 junctional bases. The sample was cultured PBMCs, taken from culture after CMV antigen stimulation. The clonotype was recovered from a human donor in good health (CMV status not recorded). Some clones in this sample may be carry-over from other donors' samples. The CDR3 reads as follows: CASSLAEALLAGEQAETQYF. The sequence in DNA is TGTGCCAGCAGCTTAGCTGAAGCCCTACTAGCGGGGGAACAGGCAGAGACCCAGTACTTC. Here the CDR3 is joined to the reference TRBV7-2 and TRBJ2-5 genes, and the full variable domain is: GAGVSQSPSNKVTEKGKDVELRCDPISGHTALYWYRQSLGQGLEFLIYFQGNSAPDKSGLPSDRFSAERTGGSVSTLTIQRTQQEDSAVYLCASSLAEALLAGEQAETQYFGPGTRLLVL.